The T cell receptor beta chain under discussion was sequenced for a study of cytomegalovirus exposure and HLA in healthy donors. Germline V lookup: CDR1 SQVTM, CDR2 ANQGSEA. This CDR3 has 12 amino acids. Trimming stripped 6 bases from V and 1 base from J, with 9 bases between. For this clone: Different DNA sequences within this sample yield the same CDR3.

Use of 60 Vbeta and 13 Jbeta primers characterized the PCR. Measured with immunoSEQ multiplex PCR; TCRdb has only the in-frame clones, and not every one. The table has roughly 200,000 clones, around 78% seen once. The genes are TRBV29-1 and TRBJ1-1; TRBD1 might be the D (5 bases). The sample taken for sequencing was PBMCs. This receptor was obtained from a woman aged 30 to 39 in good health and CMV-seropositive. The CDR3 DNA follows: TGCAGCGTGGCGGGGGGGAACACTGAAGCTTTCTTT. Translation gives CSVAGGNTEAFF.